This is a list of T cell receptor beta chains from one sample in a study of cytomegalovirus exposure and HLA in healthy donors. Profiling relied on immunoSEQ multiplex PCR, and the TCRdb table lists in-frame clones only, not all of them. The sample table includes approximately 58,000 clones. The sample consisted of PBMCs. The receptors here all came from a young man in good health and CMV-seropositive. CDR3s include the opening cysteine and the closing phenylalanine or tryptophan. The D gene is left open where the match is weak.

V	D	J	CDR3	DNA
TRBV5-1	TRBD2	TRBJ2-3	CASSTGVAGSDTQYF	TGCGCCAGCAGCACGGGGGTAGCGGGCTCAGATACGCAGTATTTT
TRBV9	-	TRBJ1-1	CASSVVPENTEAFF	TGTGCCAGCAGCGTAGTCCCAGAGAACACTGAAGCTTTCTTT
TRBV7-9	TRBD1	TRBJ2-5	CASSSDRLGRTGKETQYF	TGTGCCAGCAGCTCCGATCGCCTAGGCCGGACAGGGAAAGAGACCCAGTACTTC
TRBV5-8	-	TRBJ1-4	CASSPTGITHEKLFF	TGTGCCAGCAGCCCTACGGGGATAACGCATGAAAAACTGTTTTTT
TRBV6-4	-	TRBJ1-4	CASSDKAGSGEKLFF	TGTGCCAGCAGTGACAAGGCGGGCTCGGGTGAAAAACTGTTTTTT
TRBV20-1	-	TRBJ1-1	CSAIRNTEAFF	TGCAGTGCTATTAGAAACACTGAAGCTTTCTTT
TRBV7-3	TRBD2	TRBJ2-1	CASSLLVSSGRYNEQFF	TGTGCCAGCAGCTTGCTCGTATCTAGCGGGAGGTACAATGAGCAGTTCTTC
TRBV6-1	-	TRBJ2-7	CASSAVIWYF	TGTGCCAGCAGTGCAGTAATCTGGTACTTC
TRBV27	TRBD2	TRBJ2-2	CASRIAGVGGELFF	TGTGCCAGCAGAATAGCGGGAGTGGGAGGGGAGCTGTTTTTT
TRBV27	-	TRBJ2-1	CASSLIPSVVEQFF	TGTGCCAGCAGTTTAATCCCTAGCGTTGTTGAGCAGTTCTTC
TRBV21-1	-	TRBJ2-7	CASSKAGGRAYEQYF	TGTGCCAGCAGCAAAGCGGGCGGGAGGGCCTACGAGCAGTACTTC
TRBV30	-	TRBJ1-2	CAWSPHHKETRAWSYGYTF	TGTGCCTGGAGTCCCCACCATAAGGAAACTAGGGCATGGTCCTATGGCTACACCTTC
TRBV4-1	-	TRBJ2-2	CASSQTSFYAGELFF	TGCGCCAGCAGCCAAACTAGCTTTTATGCCGGGGAGCTGTTTTTT
TRBV25-1	TRBD1	TRBJ2-7	CASSDDRGYEQYF	TGTGCCAGCAGTGACGACAGGGGGTACGAGCAGTACTTC
TRBV29-1	-	TRBJ1-2	CSVESFYGYTF	TGCAGCGTTGAATCCTTCTATGGCTACACCTTC
TRBV19	TRBD1	TRBJ1-2	CASSIEGQAYGYTF	TGTGCCAGTAGTATAGAGGGACAGGCCTATGGCTACACCTTC
TRBV7-6	TRBD1	TRBJ1-6	CASSSNWDRRNSPLHF	TGTGCCAGCAGCTCAAATTGGGACAGGCGAAATTCACCCCTCCACTTT
TRBV6-5	-	TRBJ2-5	CASSYTAREEAQYF	TGTGCCAGCAGTTACACCGCCCGAGAAGAGGCCCAGTACTTC
TRBV19	TRBD1	TRBJ2-7	CASKHRDRDSYEQYF	TGTGCCAGTAAACACCGGGACAGGGACTCGTACGAGCAGTACTTC
TRBV19	-	TRBJ1-2	CASTGGRNYGYTF	TGTGCTTCGACAGGAGGACGAAACTATGGCTACACCTTC
TRBV10-1	-	TRBJ1-6	CASSSEGSGENSPLHF	TGCGCCAGCAGTTCCGAGGGAAGTGGTGAAAATTCACCCCTCCACTTT
TRBV10-3	TRBD1	TRBJ2-7	CAISGGTGDYEQYF	TGTGCCATCAGTGGAGGGACAGGGGACTACGAGCAGTACTTC
TRBV29-1	TRBD1	TRBJ1-3	CSVEEGARDTIYF	TGCAGCGTTGAGGAGGGGGCAAGGGACACCATATATTTT
TRBV5-1	TRBD1	TRBJ2-7	CASSLGQGHYEQYF	TGCGCCAGCAGCTTGGGACAGGGGCACTACGAGCAGTACTTC
TRBV2	TRBD1	TRBJ1-1	CASSLQGFANTEAFF	TGTGCCAGCAGCCTACAGGGGTTTGCGAACACTGAAGCTTTCTTT
TRBV7-2	-	TRBJ2-7	CASSSQESSYEQYF	TGTGCCAGCAGCTCACAGGAGAGCTCCTACGAGCAGTACTTC
TRBV9	TRBD1	TRBJ1-2	CASSVDQQGSGYTF	TGTGCCAGCAGCGTAGACCAACAGGGGTCTGGCTACACCTTC
TRBV10-3	TRBD1	TRBJ2-7	CAISDQTGAEQYF	TGTGCCATCAGTGACCAGACAGGGGCCGAGCAGTACTTC
TRBV19	-	TRBJ1-4	CASSIGQGTGNEKLFF	TGTGCCAGTAGTATCGGGCAGGGCACTGGTAATGAAAAACTGTTTTTT
TRBV7-9	TRBD2	TRBJ2-5	CASSRTSGNLETQYF	TGTGCCAGCAGCCGGACTAGCGGGAATTTAGAGACCCAGTACTTC
TRBV6-1	TRBD1	TRBJ1-2	CASNPTGSYGYTF	TGTGCCAGCAACCCGACAGGGAGCTATGGCTACACCTTC
TRBV6-6	TRBD1	TRBJ2-4	CASSYQGAYIQYF	TGTGCCAGCAGTTACCAGGGGGCGTACATTCAGTACTTC
TRBV30	-	TRBJ2-7	CAWSVRSAYEQYF	TGTGCCTGGAGTGTACGCAGTGCCTACGAGCAGTACTTC
TRBV5-1	TRBD1	TRBJ2-5	CASSSAGQGFRETQYF	TGCGCCAGCAGCTCTGCGGGACAGGGATTTCGGGAGACCCAGTACTTC
TRBV28	-	TRBJ2-7	CASPREPLWEQYF	TGTGCCAGCCCGAGGGAGCCCCTCTGGGAGCAGTACTTC
TRBV27	TRBD2	TRBJ2-3	CASSPGLGTDTQYF	TGTGCCAGCAGTCCCGGACTAGGAACAGATACGCAGTATTTT
TRBV30	TRBD2	TRBJ2-1	CAWSRTSGGQFF	TGTGCCTGGAGTAGAACTAGCGGGGGGCAGTTCTTC
TRBV15	TRBD1	TRBJ2-3	CATSRYRQGDTDTQYF	TGTGCCACCAGCAGGTACCGACAGGGAGACACAGATACGCAGTATTTT
TRBV6-5	TRBD1	TRBJ1-2	CASSYQPGQNYGYTF	TGTGCCAGCAGTTACCAACCGGGACAGAACTATGGCTACACCTTC
TRBV27	TRBD1	TRBJ1-1	CASISRDRGGSEAFF	TGTGCCAGCATCTCGAGGGACAGGGGAGGTTCTGAAGCTTTCTTT
TRBV6-4	-	TRBJ1-2	CASTMSEGGNVVTF	TGTGCCAGCACCATGTCAGAGGGTGGTAACGTGGTGACCTTC
TRBV2	-	TRBJ2-7	CASGQGRTGYEQYF	TGTGCCAGCGGTCAGGGCCGTACCGGCTACGAGCAGTACTTC
TRBV28	TRBD1	TRBJ2-7	CASTPPGTGVYEQYF	TGTGCCAGCACCCCACCTGGGACAGGGGTCTACGAGCAGTACTTC
TRBV11-3	TRBD2	TRBJ2-1	CASVKTSGLNEQFF	TGTGCCAGCGTGAAGACTAGCGGACTCAATGAGCAGTTCTTC
TRBV5-6	TRBD1	TRBJ2-7	CASSLQGPLYEQYF	TGTGCCAGCAGCTTACAGGGGCCGCTTTACGAGCAGTACTTC
TRBV6-5	TRBD1	TRBJ2-3	CASSPGTATYTQYF	TGTGCCAGCAGTCCCGGGACAGCGACCTATACGCAGTATTTT
TRBV9	TRBD2	TRBJ2-7	CASSVGLAGGSGDEQYF	TGTGCCAGCAGCGTAGGACTAGCGGGAGGTTCGGGGGACGAGCAGTACTTC
TRBV9	-	TRBJ2-3	CASSEKDYVSTDTQYF	TGTGCCAGCAGCGAGAAGGACTACGTTAGCACAGATACGCAGTATTTT
TRBV28	-	TRBJ2-5	CASSFPGEYQETQYF	TGTGCCAGCAGTTTCCCCGGAGAGTACCAAGAGACCCAGTACTTC
TRBV19	TRBD1	TRBJ1-1	CASSIPQTGLNTEAFF	TGTGCCAGTAGTATCCCTCAGACAGGGCTGAACACTGAAGCTTTCTTT
TRBV11-1	-	TRBJ1-1	CASSQVRDFNEAFF	TGTGCCAGCAGCCAAGTCAGGGATTTCAATGAAGCTTTCTTT